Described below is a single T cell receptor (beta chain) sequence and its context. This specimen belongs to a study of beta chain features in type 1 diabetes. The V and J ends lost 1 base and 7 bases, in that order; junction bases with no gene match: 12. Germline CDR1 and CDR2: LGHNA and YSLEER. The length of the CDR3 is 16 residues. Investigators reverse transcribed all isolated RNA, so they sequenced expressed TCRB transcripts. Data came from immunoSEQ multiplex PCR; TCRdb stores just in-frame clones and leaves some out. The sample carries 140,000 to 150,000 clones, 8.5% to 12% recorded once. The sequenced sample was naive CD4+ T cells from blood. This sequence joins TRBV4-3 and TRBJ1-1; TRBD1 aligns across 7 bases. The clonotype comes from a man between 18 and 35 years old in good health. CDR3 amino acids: CASSQAPGTERFEAFF. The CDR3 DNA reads TGCGCCAGCAGCCAAGCCCCCGGGACAGAGAGGTTTGAAGCTTTCTTT.